This entry concerns a single TCR beta chain. Its antigen is undetermined. This sample was included in a study of cytomegalovirus exposure and HLA in healthy donors. General study results and limits: Many donors carried some public TCRs, although rarity characterized most TCR sequences.

Trimming shortened V by 4 bases and J by 1 base, and 15 bases separated the two germline ends. The CDR3 extends over 17 amino acids. The PCR used 60 Vbeta and 13 Jbeta primers. In the source study's methods: Roughly 10 million shared chains were among 80 million or so unique TCR beta chains counted in a later analysis. Profiled with immunoSEQ multiplex PCR; TCRdb holds only in-frame clones, not every one. That table furnishes V, J and clone size, whereas the DNA furnished D and trimming. The table shows around 140,000 clones, with 85% to 90% occurring only once. The chain uses TRBV5-3 and TRBJ1-6; D might be TRBD1 (5 bases). TRBV5-3 is an open reading frame, and its role is uncertain. The sequence was collected from a woman in her thirties in good health and CMV-seronegative. The sample comprised PBMCs. The CDR3 region is CARSPHRSVSYNSPLHF. The CDR3 DNA follows: TGTGCCAGAAGCCCCCACAGGTCGGTATCCTATAATTCACCCCTCCACTTT.